This TCR beta chain derives from a study of blood T cell repertoires in COVID-19. Whole-study context: Material from acute and convalescent COVID-19 was sourced from the United States, Italy and Spain. Sources were T cells, B-cell-depleted T cells, or PBMCs; the material itself was cDNA or gDNA.

CDR1 is SGHRS and CDR2 is YFSETQ in the germline V gene. The ends lost 5 bases at V and 8 bases at J; junction bases unmatched: 6. This CDR3 is 13 amino acids long. Some clones are missing from TCRdb's copy, which holds only in-frame ones; the method was immunoSEQ multiplex PCR. The profile shows approximately 64,000 clones, about 88% of them singletons. The specimen sequenced was peripheral blood. This sequence joins TRBV5-1 and TRBJ1-2; TRBD1 agrees at 10 bases. The origin of this receptor is a man between 70 and 80 years old with acute or convalescent COVID-19. The CDR3 spells CASRGQGSDGYTF. CDR3 nucleotides: TGCGCCAGCAGGGGACAGGGGTCAGACGGCTACACCTTC.